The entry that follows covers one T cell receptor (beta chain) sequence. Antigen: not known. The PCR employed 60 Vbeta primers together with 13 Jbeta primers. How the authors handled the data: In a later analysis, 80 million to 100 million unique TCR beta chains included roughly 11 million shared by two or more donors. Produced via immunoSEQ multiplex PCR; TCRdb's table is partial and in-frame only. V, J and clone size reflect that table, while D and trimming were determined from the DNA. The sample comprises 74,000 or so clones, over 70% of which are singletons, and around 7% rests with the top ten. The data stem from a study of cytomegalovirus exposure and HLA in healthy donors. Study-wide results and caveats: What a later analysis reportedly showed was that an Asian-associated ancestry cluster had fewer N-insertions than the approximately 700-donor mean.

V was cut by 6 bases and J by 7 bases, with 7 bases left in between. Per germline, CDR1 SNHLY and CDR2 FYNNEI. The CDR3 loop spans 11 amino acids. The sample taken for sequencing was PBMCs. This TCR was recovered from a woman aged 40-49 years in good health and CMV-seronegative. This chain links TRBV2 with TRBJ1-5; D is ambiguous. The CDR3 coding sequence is TGTGCCAGCAGCCGCAGGCAGCCCCAGCATTTT. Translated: CASSRRQPQHF.